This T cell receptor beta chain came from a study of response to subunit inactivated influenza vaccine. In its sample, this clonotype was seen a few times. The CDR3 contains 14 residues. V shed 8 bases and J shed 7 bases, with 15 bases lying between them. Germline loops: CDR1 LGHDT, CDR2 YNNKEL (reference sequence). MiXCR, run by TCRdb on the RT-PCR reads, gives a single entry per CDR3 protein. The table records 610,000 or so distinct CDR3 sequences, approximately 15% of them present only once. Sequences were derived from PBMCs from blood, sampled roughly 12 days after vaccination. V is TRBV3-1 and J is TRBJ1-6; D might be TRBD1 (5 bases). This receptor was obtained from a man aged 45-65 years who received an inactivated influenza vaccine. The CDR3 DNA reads TGTGCCAGCGGCCCGGGACTTGGAAATTCACCCCTCCACTTT. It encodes CASGPGLGNSPLHF.